These T cell receptor beta chains were read from a single sample in a study of regulatory and conventional T cells in breast cancer. TCRdb re-called the PCR reads through MiXCR, storing one row per CDR3 protein. The repertoire includes roughly 16,000 distinct CDR3 sequences, around 30% of them detected once, and approximately 1.5% sits in the top ten. Specimen: conventional T cells from blood. Receptors originate from a female donor in good health. CDR3s include the opening cysteine and the closing phenylalanine or tryptophan. A D gene is named only where the DNA matches it firmly. A clone size is listed for some rows: how often the clone was seen (once, few, many), or a class if it is expanded.

V gene: TRBV29-1
D gene: -
J gene: TRBJ2-1
clone size: -
CDR3 protein: CSAKGGGTYNEQFF
CDR3 DNA: TGCAGCGCAAAGGGGGGCGGTACCTACAATGAGCAGTTCTTC

V gene: TRBV20-1
D gene: -
J gene: TRBJ1-5
clone size: -
CDR3 protein: CSVKAYSNQPQHF
CDR3 DNA: TGCAGTGTAAAAGCGTATAGCAATCAGCCCCAGCATTTT

V gene: TRBV12-3/TRBV12-4
D gene: TRBD1
J gene: TRBJ2-3
clone size: medium-sized
CDR3 protein: CASSGTGTHSTDTQYF
CDR3 DNA: TGTGCCAGCAGTGGGACAGGGACCCACAGCACAGATACGCAGTATTTT

V gene: TRBV11-2
D gene: -
J gene: TRBJ2-1
clone size: medium-sized
CDR3 protein: CASSSSGRERGEQFF
CDR3 DNA: TGTGCCAGCAGCTCCTCTGGCCGGGAGCGCGGTGAGCAGTTCTTC

V gene: TRBV19
D gene: -
J gene: TRBJ2-2
clone size: -
CDR3 protein: CASSIWWEVTGELFF
CDR3 DNA: TGTGCCAGTAGTATCTGGTGGGAGGTCACCGGGGAGCTGTTTTTT

V gene: TRBV20-1
D gene: -
J gene: TRBJ2-7
clone size: once
CDR3 protein: CGATLDRPIPSYEQYF
CDR3 DNA: TGCGGTGCTACCCTCGACAGGCCGATTCCCTCCTACGAGCAGTACTTC

V gene: TRBV7-9
D gene: TRBD2
J gene: TRBJ2-1
clone size: once
CDR3 protein: CASSLSRDYWGNEQFF
CDR3 DNA: TGTGCCAGCAGCCTCTCCCGGGACTACTGGGGTAATGAGCAGTTCTTC

V gene: TRBV12-5
D gene: -
J gene: TRBJ2-5
clone size: medium-sized
CDR3 protein: CASGSLRGGGTQYF
CDR3 DNA: TGTGCTAGTGGCTCCCTCAGGGGCGGGGGGACCCAGTACTTC

V gene: TRBV7-3
D gene: -
J gene: TRBJ2-6
clone size: -
CDR3 protein: CASSDSGANVLTF
CDR3 DNA: TGTGCCAGCAGCGACTCTGGGGCCAACGTCCTGACTTTC

V gene: TRBV12-3/TRBV12-4
D gene: -
J gene: TRBJ2-7
clone size: few
CDR3 protein: CASSSGETYEQYF
CDR3 DNA: TGTGCCAGCAGTTCCGGGGAAACATACGAGCAGTACTTC

V gene: TRBV28
D gene: -
J gene: TRBJ2-7
clone size: -
CDR3 protein: CASSSPGGGGSYEQYF
CDR3 DNA: TGTGCCAGCAGTTCTCCAGGGGGAGGGGGTTCCTACGAGCAGTACTTC

V gene: TRBV19
D gene: -
J gene: TRBJ1-5
clone size: -
CDR3 protein: CATGGHQRGNQPQHF
CDR3 DNA: TGTGCCACTGGGGGACACCAAAGGGGCAATCAGCCCCAGCATTTT

V gene: TRBV6-2/TRBV6-3
D gene: TRBD2
J gene: TRBJ2-7
clone size: -
CDR3 protein: CASSFHRGEGNEQYF
CDR3 DNA: TGTGCCAGCAGTTTCCATCGGGGGGAGGGAAACGAGCAGTACTTC

V gene: TRBV6-5
D gene: -
J gene: TRBJ2-5
clone size: few
CDR3 protein: CASSYSRGFQETQYF
CDR3 DNA: TGTGCCAGCAGTTACTCAAGGGGGTTCCAAGAGACCCAGTACTTC

V gene: TRBV5-5
D gene: TRBD1
J gene: TRBJ1-1
clone size: large
CDR3 protein: CASSSPGGNTEAFF
CDR3 DNA: TGTGCCAGCAGCTCCCCAGGGGGGAACACTGAAGCTTTCTTT

V gene: TRBV24-1
D gene: TRBD2
J gene: TRBJ2-7
clone size: few
CDR3 protein: CATSAGGSSYEQYF
CDR3 DNA: TGTGCCACCAGTGCAGGCGGGAGCAGCTACGAGCAGTACTTC

V gene: TRBV29-1
D gene: -
J gene: TRBJ1-1
clone size: few
CDR3 protein: CSVGTGIDPEAFF
CDR3 DNA: TGCAGCGTTGGTACAGGGATTGATCCTGAAGCTTTCTTT

V gene: TRBV7-2
D gene: -
J gene: TRBJ2-3
clone size: few
CDR3 protein: CASSLSYTQYF
CDR3 DNA: TGTGCCAGCAGCCTATCCTATACGCAGTATTTT

V gene: TRBV12-3/TRBV12-4
D gene: -
J gene: TRBJ2-7
clone size: few
CDR3 protein: CASSLGYEQYF
CDR3 DNA: TGTGCCAGCAGTTTAGGATACGAGCAGTACTTC

V gene: TRBV20-1
D gene: TRBD2
J gene: TRBJ2-3
clone size: medium-sized
CDR3 protein: CSASLAGSTDTQYF
CDR3 DNA: TGCAGTGCTAGTCTAGCGGGGAGCACAGATACGCAGTATTTT

V gene: TRBV12-3/TRBV12-4
D gene: -
J gene: TRBJ1-1
clone size: few
CDR3 protein: CASSLAPGAFF
CDR3 DNA: TGTGCCAGCAGTTTAGCCCCCGGAGCTTTCTTT

V gene: TRBV28
D gene: -
J gene: TRBJ1-2
clone size: -
CDR3 protein: CASSLGQPHGYTF
CDR3 DNA: TGTGCCAGCAGTTTAGGACAACCTCATGGCTACACCTTC

V gene: TRBV11-1
D gene: -
J gene: TRBJ1-1
clone size: few
CDR3 protein: CASSRPGVTEAFF
CDR3 DNA: TGTGCCAGCAGCCGCCCGGGCGTAACTGAAGCTTTCTTT

V gene: TRBV19
D gene: -
J gene: TRBJ2-7
clone size: -
CDR3 protein: CASSASTDRGYEQYF
CDR3 DNA: TGTGCCAGTAGTGCAAGTACAGATCGGGGCTACGAGCAGTACTTC

V gene: TRBV6-2/TRBV6-3
D gene: -
J gene: TRBJ2-5
clone size: -
CDR3 protein: CASNEYQETQYF
CDR3 DNA: TGTGCCAGCAACGAGTACCAAGAGACCCAGTACTTC

V gene: TRBV11-2
D gene: -
J gene: TRBJ1-3
clone size: -
CDR3 protein: CASSSQGYTIYF
CDR3 DNA: TGTGCCAGCAGCTCACAGGGCTACACCATATATTTT

V gene: TRBV28
D gene: -
J gene: TRBJ1-4
clone size: few
CDR3 protein: CASSSLRGSSEKLFF
CDR3 DNA: TGTGCCAGCAGTTCTCTCAGGGGTTCATCAGAAAAACTGTTTTTT

V gene: TRBV20-1
D gene: -
J gene: TRBJ1-1
clone size: -
CDR3 protein: CSARRDTNTEAFF
CDR3 DNA: TGCAGTGCTAGGCGGGACACAAACACTGAAGCTTTCTTT